This T cell receptor beta chain comes out of a study of shared clonotypes between healthy human individuals. Notes on the study in general: An effect of sequencing depth on clonotype sharing among donors was expected. On the whole, naive subsets had larger estimated richness than memory subsets had. With a few donors compared, about 5.2% of naive CD4 clonotypes were shared.

Naivety among CD8 cells was defined by CD45RO negativity and positive CCR7 selection, thereby excluding terminally differentiated effector memory CD45RA+ cells. Authors' processing steps: In the immunoSEQ data, sequences were junction-only and lacked quality scores, so filtering differed. Sequenced by immunoSEQ multiplex PCR; TCRdb stores in-frame clones only, minus some. That table is the source of V, J and clone size, and D and trimming were worked out from the DNA. This repertoire shows 2 million to 2.5 million clones, just under 95% found once; its top ten account for 1% to 1.3%. Notes on this clone: No antigen is known for it.

The sample comprised naive CD8+ T cells sorted from blood. The sequence derives from a man between 18 and 29 years old in good health.

This CDR3 reads CASSLRGLAGGPLDTGELFF. DNA for the CDR3: TGTGCCAGCAGTTTAAGGGGACTAGCGGGAGGGCCGTTGGACACCGGGGAGCTGTTTTTT. V is TRBV27 and J is TRBJ2-2, with 16 nucleotides matching TRBD2. CDR1 is MNHEY, CDR2 SMNVEV, per germline (reference sequence). The CDR3 loop spans 20 amino acids. V was pared by 2 bases and J by 3 bases, with 9 bases of the junction left unmatched.